This T cell receptor beta chain emerged from a study of CD8 T cells in ankylosing spondylitis. Study-wide results and limits: Roughly eight highly homologous variants made up a TCR beta motif that seemed to typify ankylosing spondylitis blood. Disease-linked clones bore a CD8+ phenotype and were relatively rare in peripheral blood. Disease-linked clones reportedly showed significant enrichment in matched ankylosing spondylitis synovial fluid. Past research had described some motif variants in reactive arthritis synovial fluid and blood.

With regard to this clonotype: Its matching antigen is unknown.

Scientists made TCR beta libraries using quantitative 5'-RACE with molecular barcodes. TCRdb used MiXCR to reprocess the 5' RACE reads, holding one entry per CDR3 protein. The sample shows more than 600,000 distinct CDR3 sequences, around 19% of them seen only once. The length of the CDR3 is 14 residues. Germline V gives CDR1 SQVTM, CDR2 ANQGSEA. V dropped 6 bases and J dropped 8; count of bases not matched to a gene: 10. V usage is TRBV29-1 and J usage is TRBJ2-1, with TRBD2 matching over 10 bases. The source of this sequence is a male donor with ankylosing spondylitis. The sample was blood, either unsorted or a sorted T cell fraction (not recorded which). CDR3 amino acids: CSVLGLAGVDEQFF. Written as DNA, the CDR3 is TGCAGCGTCCTGGGGCTAGCGGGGGTCGATGAGCAGTTCTTC.